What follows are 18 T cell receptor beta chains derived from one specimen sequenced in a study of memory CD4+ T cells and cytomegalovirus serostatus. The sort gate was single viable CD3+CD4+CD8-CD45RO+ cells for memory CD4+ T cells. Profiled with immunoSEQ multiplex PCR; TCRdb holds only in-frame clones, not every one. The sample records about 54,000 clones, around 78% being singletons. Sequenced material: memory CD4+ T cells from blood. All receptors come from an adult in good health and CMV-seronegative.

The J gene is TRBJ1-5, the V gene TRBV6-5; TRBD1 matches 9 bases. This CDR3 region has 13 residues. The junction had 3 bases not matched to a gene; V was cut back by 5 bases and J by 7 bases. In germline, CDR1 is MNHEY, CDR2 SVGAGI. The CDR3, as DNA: TGTGCCAGCAGTCGGGACAGGGCACAGCCCCAGCATTTT. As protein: CASSRDRAQPQHF.

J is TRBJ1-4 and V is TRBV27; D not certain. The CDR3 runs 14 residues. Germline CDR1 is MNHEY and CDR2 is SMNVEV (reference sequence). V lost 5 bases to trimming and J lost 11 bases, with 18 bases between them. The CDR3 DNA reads TGTGCCAGCAGTCCGCTTGAGGCCCCTTGGAAACTGTTTTTT. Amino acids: CASSPLEAPWKLFF.

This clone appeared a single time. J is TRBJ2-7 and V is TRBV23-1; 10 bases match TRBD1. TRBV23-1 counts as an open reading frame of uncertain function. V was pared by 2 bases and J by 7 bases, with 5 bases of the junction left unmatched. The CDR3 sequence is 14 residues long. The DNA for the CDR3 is TGCGCCAGCAGTCAAGGGACAGGGGTTCGGGAGCAGTACTTC. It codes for CASSQGTGVREQYF.

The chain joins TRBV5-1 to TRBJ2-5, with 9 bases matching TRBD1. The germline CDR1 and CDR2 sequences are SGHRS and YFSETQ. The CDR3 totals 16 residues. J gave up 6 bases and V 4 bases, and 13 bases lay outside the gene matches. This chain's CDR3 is CASSGGQGISIKTQYF. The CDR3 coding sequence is TGCGCCAGCAGCGGGGGACAGGGAATTAGTATAAAGACCCAGTACTTC.

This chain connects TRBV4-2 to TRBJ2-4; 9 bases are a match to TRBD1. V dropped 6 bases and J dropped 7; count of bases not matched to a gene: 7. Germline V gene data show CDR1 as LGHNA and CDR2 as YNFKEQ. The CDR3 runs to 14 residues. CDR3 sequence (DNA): TGTGCCAGCAGTCCCGGGACAGGGTTGAACATTCAGTACTTC. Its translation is CASSPGTGLNIQYF.

The DNA for the CDR3 is TGTGCCAGTAGGGGGGGGACAGGGAATAGCAATCAGCCCCAGCATTTT. Its protein is CASRGGTGNSNQPQHF. This chain links TRBV19 with TRBJ1-5; 9 bases map to TRBD1. The CDR3 consists of 16 residues. V lost 6 bases, J lost 0 bases, and 6 bases stayed unmatched. The germline gives CDR1 LNHDA, CDR2 SQIVND (reference sequence).

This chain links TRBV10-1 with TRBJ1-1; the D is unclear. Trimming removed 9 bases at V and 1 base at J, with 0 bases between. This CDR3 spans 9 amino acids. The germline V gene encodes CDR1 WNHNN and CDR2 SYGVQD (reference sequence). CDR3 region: CARNTEAFF. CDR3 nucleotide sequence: TGCGCCAGGAACACTGAAGCTTTCTTT.

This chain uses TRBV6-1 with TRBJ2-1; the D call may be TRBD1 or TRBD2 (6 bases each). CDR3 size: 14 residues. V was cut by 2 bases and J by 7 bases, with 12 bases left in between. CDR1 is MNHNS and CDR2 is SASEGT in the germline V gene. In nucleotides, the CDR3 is TGTGCCAGCAGTGAACACCGGGGGCGGAATGAGCAGTTCTTC. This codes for CASSEHRGRNEQFF.

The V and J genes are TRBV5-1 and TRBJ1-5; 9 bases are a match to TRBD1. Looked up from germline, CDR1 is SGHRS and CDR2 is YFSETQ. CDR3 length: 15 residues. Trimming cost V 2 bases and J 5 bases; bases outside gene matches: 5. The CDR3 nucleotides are TGCGCCAGCAGCTTCTCGGGACAGGGCGATCAGCCCCAGCATTTT. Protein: CASSFSGQGDQPQHF.

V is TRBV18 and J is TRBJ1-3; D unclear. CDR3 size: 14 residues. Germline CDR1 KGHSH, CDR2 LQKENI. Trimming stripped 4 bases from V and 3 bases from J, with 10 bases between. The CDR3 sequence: CASSRVEYGNTIYF. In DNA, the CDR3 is TGTGCCAGCTCACGGGTAGAATATGGAAACACCATATATTTT.

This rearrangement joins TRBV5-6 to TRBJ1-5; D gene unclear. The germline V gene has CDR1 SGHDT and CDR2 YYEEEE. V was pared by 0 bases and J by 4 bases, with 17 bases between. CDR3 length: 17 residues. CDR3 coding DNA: TGTGCCAGCAGCTTGGGGGCGGAGATAATAGCGAATCAGCCCCAGCATTTT. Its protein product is CASSLGAEIIANQPQHF.

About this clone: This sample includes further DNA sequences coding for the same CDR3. The CDR3 DNA follows: TGTGCCAGCAGCTTAGGTCCAGGGGCCTACGAGCAGTACTTC. Protein: CASSLGPGAYEQYF. The chain employs TRBV7-2 and TRBJ2-7, with a weak D call TRBD1 (6 bases). The CDR3 is made up of 14 amino acids. CDR1 SGHTA and CDR2 FQGNSA come from the germline V gene. V was pared by 1 base and J by 2 bases, with 9 bases between.

The CDR3 is CASSRPGTGGGGYTF. The CDR3, as DNA: TGTGCCAGCAGTCGACCCGGGACAGGGGGCGGTGGCTACACCTTC. This chain links TRBV2 with TRBJ1-2; 12 bases are shared with TRBD1. J was trimmed by 7 bases and V by 5 bases; bases with no gene match: 8. This CDR3 has 15 amino acids. Germline V gene lookup returns CDR1 SNHLY and CDR2 FYNNEI.

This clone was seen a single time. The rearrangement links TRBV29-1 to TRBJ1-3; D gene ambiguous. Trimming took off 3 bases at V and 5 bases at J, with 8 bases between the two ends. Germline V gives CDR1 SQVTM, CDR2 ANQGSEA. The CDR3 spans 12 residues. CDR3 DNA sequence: TGCAGCGTTGAGGCCAGCCGAAACACCATATATTTT. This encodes CSVEASRNTIYF. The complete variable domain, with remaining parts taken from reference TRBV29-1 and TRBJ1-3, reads SAVISQKPSRDICQRGTSLTIQCQVDSQVTMMFWYRQQPGQSLTLIATANQGSEATYESGFVIDKFPISRPNLTFSTLTVSNMSPEDSSIYLCSVEASRNTIYFGEGSWLTVV.

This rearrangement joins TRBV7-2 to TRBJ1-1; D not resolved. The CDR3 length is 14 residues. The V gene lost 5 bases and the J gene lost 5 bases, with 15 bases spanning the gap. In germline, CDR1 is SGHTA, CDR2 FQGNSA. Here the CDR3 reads CASSRVRVGTEAFF. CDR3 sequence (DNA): TGTGCCAGCAGCCGGGTGAGGGTTGGGACTGAAGCTTTCTTT.

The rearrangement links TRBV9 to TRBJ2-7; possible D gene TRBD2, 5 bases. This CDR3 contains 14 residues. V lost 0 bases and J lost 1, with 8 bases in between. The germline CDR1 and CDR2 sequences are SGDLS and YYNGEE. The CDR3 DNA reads TGTGCCAGCAGCGTAGGAGGGAAGTCCTACGAGCAGTACTTC. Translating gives CASSVGGKSYEQYF.

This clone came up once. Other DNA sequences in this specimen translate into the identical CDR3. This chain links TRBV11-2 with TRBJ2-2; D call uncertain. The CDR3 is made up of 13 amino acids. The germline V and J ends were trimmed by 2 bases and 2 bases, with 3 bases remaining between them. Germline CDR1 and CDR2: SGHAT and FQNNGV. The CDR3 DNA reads TGTGCCAGCAGCTTAACTAACACCGGGGAGCTGTTTTTT. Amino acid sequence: CASSLTNTGELFF.

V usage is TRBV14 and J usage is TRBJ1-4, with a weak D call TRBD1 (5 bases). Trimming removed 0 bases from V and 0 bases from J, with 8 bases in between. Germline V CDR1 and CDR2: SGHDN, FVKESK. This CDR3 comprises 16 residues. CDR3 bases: TGTGCCAGCAGCCAAGAGCCAGGGACAACTAATGAAAAACTGTTTTTT. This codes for CASSQEPGTTNEKLFF.